Below, one T cell receptor (beta chain) is given with its context. What it recognizes is unknown. The data belong to a study of T-cell memory formation after mild COVID-19. Study background: The study found TCR clusters largely donor specific.

The study, taken as a whole, reports: Clones which contracted sat mainly in CM and EM if CD4+, and in EMRA if CD8+. Clones contracting over day 15 to 85 were CD4/CD8 balanced, with later expanders leaning CD4+.

MiXCR was run by TCRdb on the 5' RACE reads, yielding one entry per CDR3 protein. The sample lists 400,000 to 500,000 distinct CDR3 sequences, 15% to 20% occurring once. The V segment lost 5 bases and the J segment 6 bases; nucleotides outside the gene matches: 9. This CDR3 contains 14 residues. In germline, CDR1 is MNHEY, CDR2 SMNVEV (reference sequence). The chain recombines TRBV27 with TRBJ1-2; 7 bases agree with TRBD1. The TCR sequence derives from a man aged 18 to 29 who had mild COVID-19 (a few samples of this study predate the infection). Cell type and time point are not known. The sequenced material came from PBMCs or a T cell subset sorted from them (not recorded which). The CDR3 region has the DNA TGTGCCAGCAGTCCGACGACAGGGTTAAATGGCTACACCTTC. It translates to CASSPTTGLNGYTF.